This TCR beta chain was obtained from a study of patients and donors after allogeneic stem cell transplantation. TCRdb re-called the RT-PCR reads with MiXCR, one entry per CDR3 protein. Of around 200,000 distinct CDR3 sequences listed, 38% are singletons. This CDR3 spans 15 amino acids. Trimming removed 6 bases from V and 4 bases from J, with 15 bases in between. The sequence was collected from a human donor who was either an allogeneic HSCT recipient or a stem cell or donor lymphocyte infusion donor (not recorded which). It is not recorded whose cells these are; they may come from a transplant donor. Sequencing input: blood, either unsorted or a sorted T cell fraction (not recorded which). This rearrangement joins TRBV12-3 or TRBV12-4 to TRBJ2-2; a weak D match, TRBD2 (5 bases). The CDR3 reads CASRRRASGTGELFF. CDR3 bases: TGTGCCAGCAGGCGGCGGGCCTCGGGCACCGGGGAGCTGTTTTTT.